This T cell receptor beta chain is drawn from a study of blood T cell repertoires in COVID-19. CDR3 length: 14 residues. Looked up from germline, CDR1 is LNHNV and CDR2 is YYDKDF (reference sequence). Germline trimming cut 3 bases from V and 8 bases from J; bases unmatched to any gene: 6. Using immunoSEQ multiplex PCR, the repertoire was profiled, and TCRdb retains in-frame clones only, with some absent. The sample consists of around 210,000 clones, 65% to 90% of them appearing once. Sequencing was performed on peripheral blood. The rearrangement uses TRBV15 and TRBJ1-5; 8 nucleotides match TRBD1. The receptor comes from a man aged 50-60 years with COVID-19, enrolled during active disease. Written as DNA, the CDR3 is TGTGCCACCAGCAGGGACAGGGTCCTTGAGCCCCAGCATTTT. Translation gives CATSRDRVLEPQHF.